This TCR beta chain was identified in a study of response to subunit inactivated influenza vaccine. The table lists this clonotype with a few counts. The germline V and J ends were trimmed by 5 bases and 6 bases, with 17 bases remaining between them. The CDR3 is 15 residues long. The V gene's germline CDR1 is ENHRY and CDR2 SYGVKD. MiXCR, applied by TCRdb to the RT-PCR reads, yields one record per CDR3 protein. The table shows about 540,000 distinct CDR3 sequences, with 20% to 25% occurring only once. This sample was shared with a second study, whose subject was T cells expressing NK-cell markers. As that report states: Template switching by 5'RACE with UMIs generated the TCR beta cDNA. Investigators obtained TCR beta repertoires from sorted CD3+CD56+NKG2C+, CD3+CD56+NKG2C- and CD3+CD56-NKG2C+ T cells.

This TCR was recovered from a man aged 45 to 65 who received an inactivated influenza vaccine. The starting material was CD4+ T cells sorted from PBMCs, obtained 11 to 12 days after vaccination. This chain connects TRBV10-3 to TRBJ2-1, with D perhaps assigned TRBD1 or TRBD2 (6 bases each). The CDR3, as DNA: TGTGCCATCAGTAGGGGCCCGACGGGGGCCAATGAGCAGTTCTTC. This sequence encodes CAISRGPTGANEQFF.